These T cell receptor beta chains were read from a single sample in a study of blood T cells in healthy people across ages. One entry per CDR3 protein, called by TCRdb with MiXCR from the 5' RACE reads. The sample records about 290,000 distinct CDR3 sequences, less than 30% being singletons. The sequencing sample was made of blood. Source of these receptors: a woman aged 70-85 years in good health. The CDR3 runs from the conserved cysteine through the conserved F or W. Each record gives: D gene, J gene, clone size, V gene, CDR3 DNA, CDR3 protein. A D gene is named only where the DNA matches it firmly. Not all rows give a size; the values are once, few, many and, for expanded clones, a class.

>TRBD1|TRBJ2-3|NA|TRBV29-1
TGCAGCGTTGAAGAGGAACAGGGGGCCATAGATACGCAGTATTTT
CSVEEEQGAIDTQYF
>TRBD1|TRBJ1-2|NA|TRBV7-8
TGTGCCAGCAGCTTAACGACAGGGTTGGATGGCTACACCTTC
CASSLTTGLDGYTF
>NA|TRBJ1-2|NA|TRBV5-1
TGCGCCAGCAGCTTGGCCGCTAACAGAAACTATGGCTACACCTTC
CASSLAANRNYGYTF
>NA|TRBJ2-3|NA|TRBV7-9
TGTGCCAGCCTAGAAGGGGACGACACTAGCACAGATACGCAGTATTTT
CASLEGDDTSTDTQYF
>TRBD2|TRBJ2-1|NA|TRBV29-1
TGCAGCGTTGAAGATTACCCAGCGGGGTACAATGAGCAGTTCTTC
CSVEDYPAGYNEQFF
>NA|TRBJ1-6|NA|TRBV27
TGTGCCAGCAGTCCTGACACGGTACGGAATTCACCCCTCCACTTT
CASSPDTVRNSPLHF
>NA|TRBJ1-1|few|TRBV9
TGTGCCAGCAGCGTAGAAGCGGGGGGAGAAGCTTTCTTT
CASSVEAGGEAFF
>TRBD1|TRBJ2-7|few|TRBV2
TGTGCCAGAAGACAGGGGCCAGGAGAGCAGTACTTC
CARRQGPGEQYF
>NA|TRBJ2-1|NA|TRBV20-1
TGCAGTGCTAGAGTCGGGAGCTCCTACAATGAGCAGTTCTTC
CSARVGSSYNEQFF
>NA|TRBJ2-6|few|TRBV28
TGTGCCAGCAGTTTTTCGGGTAGCGCTGGGGCCAACGTCCTGACTTTC
CASSFSGSAGANVLTF
>NA|TRBJ2-4|few|TRBV9
TGTGCCAGCAGCGCCCACAGCCTCAATGGGGCCAAAAACATTCAGTACTTC
CASSAHSLNGAKNIQYF
>NA|TRBJ2-4|NA|TRBV6-1
TGTGCCAGCAGTGAGAGAGGGCTACGTGAAAACATTCAGTACTTC
CASSERGLRENIQYF
>NA|TRBJ2-1|once|TRBV12-3/TRBV12-4
TGTGCCAGCAGTTTAGCGGGAGGCGTCGCGGCTGAGCAGTTCTTC
CASSLAGGVAAEQFF
>TRBD2|TRBJ2-5|NA|TRBV29-1
TGCAGCGTTCCCACTAGCGGGATGGCGGAGACCCAGTACTTC
CSVPTSGMAETQYF
>NA|TRBJ1-3|few|TRBV29-1
TGCAGCGTTGAAGGGACCCCGGGAGTTGACACCATATATTTT
CSVEGTPGVDTIYF
>NA|TRBJ2-3|many|TRBV11-2
TGTGCCAGCAGCTTAGATGGCGGGGGCACAGATACGCAGTATTTT
CASSLDGGGTDTQYF
>NA|TRBJ2-7|many|TRBV20-1
TGCAGTGCTAGAGACCCAGATAGGAGCTCCTACGAGCAGTACTTC
CSARDPDRSSYEQYF
>NA|TRBJ1-5|NA|TRBV6-1
TGTGCCAGCAGTGACTCCTGGGGCAATCAGCCCCAGCATTTT
CASSDSWGNQPQHF
>NA|TRBJ1-3|NA|TRBV20-1
TGCAGTGCTAGACCGGGGGGCTCTGGAAACACCATATATTTT
CSARPGGSGNTIYF
>NA|TRBJ2-1|NA|TRBV5-6
TGTGCCAGCAGCTTGGCCCTAGCCGGTTACAATGAGCAGTTCTTC
CASSLALAGYNEQFF
>NA|TRBJ1-2|NA|TRBV2
TGTGCCAGCAGGCATAGGGAGCGTTACTATGGCTACACCTTC
CASRHRERYYGYTF
>NA|TRBJ2-5|NA|TRBV5-1
TGCGCCAGCATCTCACTGGCGGGGAACCAAGAGACCCAGTACTTC
CASISLAGNQETQYF
>NA|TRBJ2-1|NA|TRBV20-1
TGCAGTGCTCGGCAGGGTACCTCTGGGTCAGATGAGCAGTTCTTC
CSARQGTSGSDEQFF
>NA|TRBJ2-7|NA|TRBV15
TGTGCCACCAGCAGAGATTTTGGGGGCTACGAGCAGTACTTC
CATSRDFGGYEQYF
>NA|TRBJ1-2|few|TRBV5-5
TGTGCCAGCAGCTTGGCCGCCGGGCAGACACACTATGGCTACACCTTC
CASSLAAGQTHYGYTF
>NA|TRBJ1-5|NA|TRBV5-1
TGCGCCAGCGATTGGAGGGACGCTAGCAATCAGCCCCAGCATTTT
CASDWRDASNQPQHF
>NA|TRBJ2-2|NA|TRBV18
TGTGCCAGCTCACCACTCCGAGATGTAGGGGAGCTGTTTTTT
CASSPLRDVGELFF
>NA|TRBJ1-2|NA|TRBV24-1
TGTGCCACCAGTTCCAGGACGGGGCTATATGGCTACACCTTC
CATSSRTGLYGYTF
>NA|TRBJ2-7|NA|TRBV28
TGTGCCAGCAGTTTTAGAGGGGCCAACGAGCAGTACTTC
CASSFRGANEQYF
>TRBD2|TRBJ2-3|few|TRBV5-1
TGCGCCAGCAGCGCCGGGACTAGCGGAAAAAAATTT
CASSAGTSGKKF
>NA|TRBJ2-7|few|TRBV10-2
TGCGCCAGCAGTGAGGCCGACTACGAGCAGTACTTC
CASSEADYEQYF
>NA|TRBJ1-6|NA|TRBV28
TGCGCCAGCACACAGCCTAATTCACCCCTCCACTTT
CASTQPNSPLHF
>TRBD2|TRBJ2-2|many|TRBV5-5
TGTGCCAGTAAACTAGCGGGGAGTAACACCGGGGAGCTGTTTTTT
CASKLAGSNTGELFF
>NA|TRBJ2-3|NA|TRBV9
TGTGCCAGCAGCCCCTCACGGGGGACTGGCGGCGGGGATACGCAGTATTTT
CASSPSRGTGGGDTQYF
>TRBD1|TRBJ2-7|few|TRBV6-2/TRBV6-3
TGTGCCAGCAGTCGACAGGGACCGCAGTACTTC
CASSRQGPQYF
>NA|TRBJ1-1|NA|TRBV9
TGTGCCAGCAGCTTCACATCGGAGAACACTGAAGCTTTCTTT
CASSFTSENTEAFF
>TRBD1|TRBJ2-5|few|TRBV2
TGTGCCAGCGGGACAGCTCAAGAGACCCAGTACTTC
CASGTAQETQYF
>NA|TRBJ1-2|few|TRBV6-2/TRBV6-3
TGTGCCAGCAGTTACGGAGGGGCAGACCTTTATGGCTACACCTTC
CASSYGGADLYGYTF
>TRBD2|TRBJ2-1|once|TRBV12-3/TRBV12-4
TGTGCCAGCACCCCTTGGACTAGCGGGAGCAATGAGCAGTTCTTC
CASTPWTSGSNEQFF
>NA|TRBJ2-1|NA|TRBV29-1
TGCAGCATACGACAGGATACCTACAATGAGCAGTTCTTC
CSIRQDTYNEQFF
>NA|TRBJ2-1|few|TRBV5-1
TGCGCCAGCAGGCTATCGGCCTACAATGAGCAGTTCTTC
CASRLSAYNEQFF
>NA|TRBJ2-7|NA|TRBV20-1
TGCAGTGCTAGTTTTGGGACGTACGAGCAGTACTTC
CSASFGTYEQYF
>TRBD2|TRBJ2-1|few|TRBV20-1
TGCAGTGCTACAGGCGGTAGCGGGAACGAGCAGTTCTTC
CSATGGSGNEQFF
>TRBD1|TRBJ2-3|NA|TRBV11-2
TGTGCCAGCAGCTTATACAGGGGGCGGACAGATACGCAGTATTTT
CASSLYRGRTDTQYF
>NA|TRBJ1-2|NA|TRBV12-3/TRBV12-4
TGTGCCAGCAGTTTAGGGGCGGAGGAGTATGGCTACACCTTC
CASSLGAEEYGYTF
>NA|TRBJ1-1|many|TRBV4-1
TGCGCCAGCAGCCAAGAAATAGACGACACTGAAGCTTTCTTT
CASSQEIDDTEAFF
>NA|TRBJ1-1|NA|TRBV5-1
TGCGCCAGCAGCTTGGGCGGCAACATGAACACTGAAGCTTTCTTT
CASSLGGNMNTEAFF
>TRBD1|TRBJ1-2|NA|TRBV18
TGTGCCAGCTCACCACCGGGACAGGGGGCGGATGGCTACACCTTC
CASSPPGQGADGYTF
>TRBD2|TRBJ2-5|NA|TRBV5-5
TGTGCCAGCAGCTCCGGGAGGTCCCAAGAGACCCAGTACTTC
CASSSGRSQETQYF